This T cell receptor (beta chain) comes out of a study of identifying expanded T cells in peripheral blood. Study-wide points: Variance in clone template counts between approximately 2-week samples significantly increased with total template count across all healthy donors. Over approximately two and four weeks, about 15 and 18 clones changed, versus approximately 1.2 between replicates.

Data came from immunoSEQ multiplex PCR; TCRdb stores just in-frame clones and leaves some out. The sample includes about 100,000 clones, approximately 88% of them seen just once. Note on this clone: The antigen is not known.

CDR3 length: 16 residues. The V and J ends lost 8 bases and 2 bases respectively, with 21 bases between them. Germline V lookup: CDR1 SGHTA, CDR2 FQGNSA. Healthy donors had no documented immune events, such as infections, while sampled. The rearrangement links TRBV7-2 to TRBJ1-2, with TRBD1 as a possible D gene (6 bases). This receptor was taken from a person between 18 and 70 years old in good health. The specimen sequenced was blood. CDR3 sequence (DNA): TGTGCCAGCTACATTTTGGACAGCCGAAGGAACTATGGCTACACCTTC. It encodes CASYILDSRRNYGYTF. Drawing the rest from reference TRBV7-2 and TRBJ1-2, the complete variable domain is GAGVSQSPSNKVTEKGKDVELRCDPISGHTALYWYRQSLGQGLEFLIYFQGNSAPDKSGLPSDRFSAERTGGSVSTLTIQRTQQEDSAVYLCASYILDSRRNYGYTFGSGTRLTVV.